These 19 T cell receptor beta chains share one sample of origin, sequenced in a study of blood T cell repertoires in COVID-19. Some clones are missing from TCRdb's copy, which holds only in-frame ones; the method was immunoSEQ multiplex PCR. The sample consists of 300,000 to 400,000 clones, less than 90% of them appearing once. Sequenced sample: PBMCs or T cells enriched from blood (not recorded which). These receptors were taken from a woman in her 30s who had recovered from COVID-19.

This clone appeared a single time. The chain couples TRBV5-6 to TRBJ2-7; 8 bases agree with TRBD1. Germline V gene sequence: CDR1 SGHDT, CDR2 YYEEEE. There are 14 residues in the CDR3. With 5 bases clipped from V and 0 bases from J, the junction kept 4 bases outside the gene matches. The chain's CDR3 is CASRETGDSYEQYF. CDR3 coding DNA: TGTGCCAGCAGAGAGACAGGGGACTCCTACGAGCAGTACTTC.

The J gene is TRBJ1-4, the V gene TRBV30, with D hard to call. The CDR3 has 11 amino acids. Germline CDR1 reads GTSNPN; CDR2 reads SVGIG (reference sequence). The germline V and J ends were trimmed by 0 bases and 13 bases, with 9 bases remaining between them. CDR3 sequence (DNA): TGTGCCTGGAGTGTGGACTTTTCACTGTTTTTT. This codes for CAWSVDFSLFF.

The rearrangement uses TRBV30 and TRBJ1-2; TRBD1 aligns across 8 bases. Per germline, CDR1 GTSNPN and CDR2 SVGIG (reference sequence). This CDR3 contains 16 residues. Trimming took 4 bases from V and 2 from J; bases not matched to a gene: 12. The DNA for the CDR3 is TGTGCCTGGACCCGGGGAGGACAGGGTACCAACTATGGCTACACCTTC. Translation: CAWTRGGQGTNYGYTF.

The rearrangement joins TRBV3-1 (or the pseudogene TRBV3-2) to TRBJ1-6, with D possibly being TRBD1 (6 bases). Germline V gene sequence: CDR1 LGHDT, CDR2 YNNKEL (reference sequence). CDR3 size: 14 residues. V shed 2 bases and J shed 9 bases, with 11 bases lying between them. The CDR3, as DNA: TGTGCCAGCAGCCAAAAGGGGGAGGGTTCACCCCTCCACTTT. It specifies CASSQKGEGSPLHF.

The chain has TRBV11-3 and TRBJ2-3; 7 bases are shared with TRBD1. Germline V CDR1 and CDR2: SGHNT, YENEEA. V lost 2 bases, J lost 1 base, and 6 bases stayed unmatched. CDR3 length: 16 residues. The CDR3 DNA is TGTGCCAGCAGCTTACTAGGGGGCTCAGGCACAGATACGCAGTATTTT. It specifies CASSLLGGSGTDTQYF.

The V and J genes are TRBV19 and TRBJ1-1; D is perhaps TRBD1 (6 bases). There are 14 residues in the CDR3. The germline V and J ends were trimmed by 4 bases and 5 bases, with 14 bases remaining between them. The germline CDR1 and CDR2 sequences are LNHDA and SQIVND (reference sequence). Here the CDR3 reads CASSTQGRGTEAFF. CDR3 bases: TGTGCCAGTAGTACTCAGGGGAGGGGGACTGAAGCTTTCTTT.

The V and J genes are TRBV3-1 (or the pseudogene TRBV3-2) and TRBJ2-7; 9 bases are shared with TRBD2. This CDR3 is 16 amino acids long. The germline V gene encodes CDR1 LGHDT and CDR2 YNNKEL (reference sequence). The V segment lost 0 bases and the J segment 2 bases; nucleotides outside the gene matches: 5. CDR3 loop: CASSQDLSGGTYEQYF. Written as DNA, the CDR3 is TGTGCCAGCAGCCAAGATCTAAGCGGGGGGACCTACGAGCAGTACTTC.

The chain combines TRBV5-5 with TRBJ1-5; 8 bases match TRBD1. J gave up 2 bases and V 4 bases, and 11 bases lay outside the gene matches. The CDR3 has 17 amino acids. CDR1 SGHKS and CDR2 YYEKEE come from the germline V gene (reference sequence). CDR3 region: CASSLGQGTYGNQPQHF. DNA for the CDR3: TGTGCCAGCAGCCTAGGACAGGGAACATATGGCAATCAGCCCCAGCATTTT.

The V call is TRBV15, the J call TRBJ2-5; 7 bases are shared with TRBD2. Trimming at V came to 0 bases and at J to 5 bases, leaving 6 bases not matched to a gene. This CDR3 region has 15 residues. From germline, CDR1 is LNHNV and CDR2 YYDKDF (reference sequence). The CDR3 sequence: CATSRDPGRGETQYF. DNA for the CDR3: TGTGCCACCAGCAGAGATCCGGGGCGGGGGGAGACCCAGTACTTC.

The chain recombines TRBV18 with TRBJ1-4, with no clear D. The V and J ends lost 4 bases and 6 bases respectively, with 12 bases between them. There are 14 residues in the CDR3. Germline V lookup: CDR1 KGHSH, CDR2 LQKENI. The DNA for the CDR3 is TGTGCCAGCTCACTTACGGCGGCAGATGAAAAACTGTTTTTT. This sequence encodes CASSLTAADEKLFF. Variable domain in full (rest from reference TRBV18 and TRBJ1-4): NAGVMQNPRHLVRRRGQEARLRCSPMKGHSHVYWYRQLPEEGLKFMVYLQKENIIDESGMPKERFSAEFPKEGPSILRIQQVVRGDSAAYFCASSLTAADEKLFFGSGTQLSVL.

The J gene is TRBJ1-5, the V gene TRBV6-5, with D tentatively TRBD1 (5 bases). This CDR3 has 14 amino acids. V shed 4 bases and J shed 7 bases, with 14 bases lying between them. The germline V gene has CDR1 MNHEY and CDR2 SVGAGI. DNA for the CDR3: TGTGCCAGCAGTTCCCGCGACCAGGGACAGCCCCAGCATTTT. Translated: CASSSRDQGQPQHF.

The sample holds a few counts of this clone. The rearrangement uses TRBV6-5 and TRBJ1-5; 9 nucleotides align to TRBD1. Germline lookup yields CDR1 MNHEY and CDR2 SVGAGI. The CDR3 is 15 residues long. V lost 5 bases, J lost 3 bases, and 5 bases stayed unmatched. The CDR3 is CASSPDRGDNQPQHF. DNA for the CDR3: TGTGCCAGCAGTCCGGACAGGGGCGACAATCAGCCCCAGCATTTT.

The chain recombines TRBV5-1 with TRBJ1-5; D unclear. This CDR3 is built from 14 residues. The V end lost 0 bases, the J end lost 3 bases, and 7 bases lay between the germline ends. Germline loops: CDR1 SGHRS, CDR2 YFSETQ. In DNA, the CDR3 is TGCGCCAGCAGCTTGGGTTCCAACAATCAGCCCCAGCATTTT. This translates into CASSLGSNNQPQHF.

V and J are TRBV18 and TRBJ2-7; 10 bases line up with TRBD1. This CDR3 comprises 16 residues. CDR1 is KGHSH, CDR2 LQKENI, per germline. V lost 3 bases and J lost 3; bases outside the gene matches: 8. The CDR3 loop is CASSPQGQGISYEQYF. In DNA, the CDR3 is TGTGCCAGCTCACCCCAGGGACAGGGGATTAGCTACGAGCAGTACTTC. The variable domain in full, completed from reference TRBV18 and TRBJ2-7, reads NAGVMQNPRHLVRRRGQEARLRCSPMKGHSHVYWYRQLPEEGLKFMVYLQKENIIDESGMPKERFSAEFPKEGPSILRIQQVVRGDSAAYFCASSPQGQGISYEQYFGPGTRLTVT.

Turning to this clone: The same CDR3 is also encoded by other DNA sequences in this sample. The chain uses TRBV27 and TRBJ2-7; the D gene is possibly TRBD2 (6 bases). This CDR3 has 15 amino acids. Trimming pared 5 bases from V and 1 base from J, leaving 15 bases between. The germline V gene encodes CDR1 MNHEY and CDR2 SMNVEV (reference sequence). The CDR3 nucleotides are TGTGCCAGCAGTCTCACCGGGACTCTATCCTACGAGCAGTACTTC. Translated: CASSLTGTLSYEQYF.

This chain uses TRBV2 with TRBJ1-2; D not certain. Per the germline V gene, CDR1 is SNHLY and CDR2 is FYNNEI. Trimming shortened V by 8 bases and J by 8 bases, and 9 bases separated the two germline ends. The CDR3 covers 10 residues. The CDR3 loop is CASFYRGYTF. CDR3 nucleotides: TGTGCCAGCTTCTATCGGGGCTACACCTTC.

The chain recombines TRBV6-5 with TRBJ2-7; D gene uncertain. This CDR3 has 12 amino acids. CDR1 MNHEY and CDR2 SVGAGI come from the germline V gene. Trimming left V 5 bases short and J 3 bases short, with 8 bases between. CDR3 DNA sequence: TGTGCCAGCAGTCTGTCGGGCTACGAGCAGTACTTC. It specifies CASSLSGYEQYF.

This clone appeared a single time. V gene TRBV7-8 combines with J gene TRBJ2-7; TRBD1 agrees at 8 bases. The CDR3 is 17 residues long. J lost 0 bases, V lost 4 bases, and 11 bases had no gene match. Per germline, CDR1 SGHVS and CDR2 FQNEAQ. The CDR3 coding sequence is TGTGCCAGCAGCTCCCGGACAGGGAAAACAAGCTCCTACGAGCAGTACTTC. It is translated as CASSSRTGKTSSYEQYF.

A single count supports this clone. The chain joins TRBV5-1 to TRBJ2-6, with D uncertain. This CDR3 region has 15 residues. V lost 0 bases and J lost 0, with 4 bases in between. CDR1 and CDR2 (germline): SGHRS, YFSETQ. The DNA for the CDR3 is TGCGCCAGCAGCTTGGGGGCCTCTGGGGCCAACGTCCTGACTTTC. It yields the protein CASSLGASGANVLTF. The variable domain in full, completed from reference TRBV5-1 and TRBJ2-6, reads KAGVTQTPRYLIKTRGQQVTLSCSPISGHRSVSWYQQTPGQGLQFLFEYFSETQRNKGNFPGRFSGRQFSNSRSEMNVSTLELGDSALYLCASSLGASGANVLTFGAGSRLTVL.